What follows are 12 T cell receptor beta chains derived from one specimen sequenced in a study of cytomegalovirus exposure and HLA in healthy donors. Vbeta (60) and Jbeta (13) primers were used in the PCR. Here immunoSEQ multiplex PCR was the method, and the copy in TCRdb shows in-frame clones only, minus some. The table includes more than 60,000 clones, around 83% detected once. Sequenced input: PBMCs. These receptors originate from an older man in good health and CMV-seropositive.

The chain combines TRBV6-5 with TRBJ1-1; 7 positions match TRBD1. Looked up from germline, CDR1 is MNHEY and CDR2 is SVGAGI. V shed 6 bases, J shed 4 bases, and the junction held 8 bases outside the gene matches. The CDR3 runs 14 residues. Written as DNA, the CDR3 is TGTGCCAGCAGGACAGGGTTTTTAGGCACTGAAGCTTTCTTT. Amino acid sequence: CASRTGFLGTEAFF.

The rearrangement uses TRBV1 and TRBJ1-5. TRBV1 is classified as a pseudogene. The CDR3 has 19 residues. The CDR3 is CTSSHLSGGGAVPNQPQHF. The CDR3, as DNA: TGCACCAGCAGCCACCTCAGTGGGGGGGGCGCGGTCCCCAATCAGCCCCAGCATTTT.

The chain links TRBV10-3 to TRBJ1-1; D is ambiguous. This CDR3 is built from 14 residues. Deletions cut 4 bases from V and 3 bases from J, with 12 bases between. The germline CDR1 and CDR2 sequences are ENHRY and SYGVKD. The CDR3: CAISAILGDTEAFF. The CDR3 region has the DNA TGTGCCATCAGTGCAATATTAGGAGACACTGAAGCTTTCTTT.

V usage is TRBV5-1 and J usage is TRBJ1-3; possible D gene TRBD1, 6 bases. Germline V lookup: CDR1 SGHRS, CDR2 YFSETQ. This CDR3 is built from 15 residues. The ends were cut back, 3 bases at V and 4 bases at J, with 14 bases in the middle. The CDR3 protein is CASSWGQGSGNTIYF. The CDR3 bases are TGCGCCAGCAGCTGGGGGCAAGGGAGCGGAAACACCATATATTTT.

This clone was seen more than once but under ten times. The gene calls are TRBV4-3 and TRBJ1-2; D is undetermined. This CDR3 is built from 14 residues. V was pared by 1 base and J by 3 bases, with 9 bases between. Per the germline V gene, CDR1 is LGHNA and CDR2 is YSLEER. The CDR3, as DNA: TGCGCCAGCAGCCAAGGGCTTCGTGACTATGGCTACACCTTC. This sequence encodes CASSQGLRDYGYTF.

The chain couples TRBV11-2 to TRBJ2-5; 7 positions match TRBD1. There are 15 residues in the CDR3. Unmatched junction bases numbered 11, after V lost 5 bases and J lost 5 bases. The germline CDR1 and CDR2 sequences are SGHAT and FQNNGV. CDR3: CASSHRQGGGETQYF. The CDR3 DNA reads as TGTGCCAGCAGCCACAGACAGGGCGGTGGCGAGACCCAGTACTTC.

The chain couples TRBV7-9 to TRBJ2-2; no definite D call. The CDR3 has 15 amino acids. The V end lost 4 bases, the J end lost 5 bases, and 14 bases lay between the germline ends. Germline CDR1 and CDR2: SEHNR and FQNEAQ (reference sequence). This CDR3 is CASSSGPRGTGELFF. The DNA for the CDR3 is TGTGCCAGCAGCTCCGGTCCCAGAGGAACCGGGGAGCTGTTTTTT.

The V and J genes are TRBV11-2 and TRBJ2-1; TRBD1 matches 7 bases. Germline lookup yields CDR1 SGHAT and CDR2 FQNNGV. This CDR3 comprises 16 residues. V lost 3 bases and J lost 0; bases outside the gene matches: 5. The CDR3 protein is CASSFGRQGSYNEQFF. CDR3 DNA sequence: TGTGCCAGCAGCTTCGGCAGACAGGGCTCCTACAATGAGCAGTTCTTC.

The chain carries TRBV6-5 and TRBJ2-5, with 9 positions matching TRBD2. The CDR3 is 15 residues long. Germline V gene lookup returns CDR1 MNHEY and CDR2 SVGAGI. With 6 bases clipped from V and 2 bases from J, the junction kept 7 bases outside the gene matches. CDR3 bases: TGTGCCAGCAGGGTTAGCGGGGGCCTACAAGAGACCCAGTACTTC. It codes for CASRVSGGLQETQYF.

Turning to this clone: Other nucleotide sequences in the sample specify the same CDR3. The rearrangement uses TRBV11-3 and TRBJ2-3, with 8 bases matching TRBD1. The CDR3 sequence is 15 residues long. The trim removed 5 bases at V and 2 bases at J, leaving 6 bases unmatched. From germline, CDR1 is SGHNT and CDR2 YENEEA. The CDR3 spells CASSLGQGSTDTQYF. CDR3 in DNA: TGTGCCAGCAGCCTCGGACAGGGCTCCACAGATACGCAGTATTTT.

The chain links TRBV2 to TRBJ1-5; D unclear. Trimming left V 6 bases short and J 1 base short, with 10 bases between. CDR3 length: 14 amino acids. CDR1 is SNHLY, CDR2 FYNNEI, per germline. The CDR3 loop is CASRGDGSNQPQHF. In DNA form, the CDR3 reads TGTGCCAGCAGGGGCGACGGAAGCAATCAGCCCCAGCATTTT.

The J gene is TRBJ1-1, the V gene TRBV5-1; D not certain. V lost 5 bases and J 5 bases, leaving 13 bases between the germline ends. The germline CDR1 and CDR2 sequences are SGHRS and YFSETQ. The CDR3 loop spans 13 amino acids. CDR3 loop: CASSLEGWTEAFF. The CDR3, as DNA: TGCGCCAGCAGTCTTGAGGGATGGACTGAAGCTTTCTTT.